Each of the 29 T cell receptor beta chains below was sequenced from the same sample in a study of blood T cell repertoires in COVID-19. The repertoire was sequenced with immunoSEQ multiplex PCR; TCRdb's copy has only in-frame clones and lacks some. The table has around 200,000 clones, about 86% seen once. Material for sequencing was peripheral blood. These receptors all stem from a man aged 45-65 years with active or convalescent COVID-19.

The J gene is TRBJ2-7, the V gene TRBV6-1, with TRBD2 identical over 8 bases. This CDR3 is built from 17 residues. Trimming took 4 bases from V and 2 from J; bases not matched to a gene: 13. The germline CDR1 and CDR2 sequences are MNHNS and SASEGT. The CDR3 DNA reads TGTGCCAGCAGTGCCCCCCCTCTGGCGGGGGGCGCCTACGAGCAGTACTTC. Translation gives CASSAPPLAGGAYEQYF.

V is TRBV5-1 and J is TRBJ2-7, with D unresolved. Trimming left V 0 bases short and J 9 bases short, with 13 bases between. The CDR3 covers 13 residues. Germline V gene lookup returns CDR1 SGHRS and CDR2 YFSETQ. The DNA of the CDR3 is TGCGCCAGCAGCTTGGAGGCCACTACGAGGCAGTACTTC. It specifies CASSLEATTRQYF.

The V and J genes are TRBV9 and TRBJ1-3, with 8 bases lining up with TRBD1. With V trimmed by 0 bases and J by 2 bases, 10 bases remained unmatched. CDR3 length: 18 residues. Germline V gene data show CDR1 as SGDLS and CDR2 as YYNGEE. CDR3 sequence (DNA): TGTGCCAGCAGCGTAGCTGGGGGACAGGCCGACGCTGGAAACACCATATATTTT. This encodes CASSVAGGQADAGNTIYF.

V usage is TRBV7-9 and J usage is TRBJ1-2, with 10 bases lining up with TRBD1. The CDR3 sequence is 18 residues long. The V and J ends lost 1 base and 4 bases, in that order; junction bases with no gene match: 12. The germline V gene has CDR1 SEHNR and CDR2 FQNEAQ (reference sequence). CDR3 sequence (DNA): TGTGCCAGCAGCTTAGTCCCCAGACAGGGGGCCAGGATCTATGGCTACACCTTC. Translation: CASSLVPRQGARIYGYTF.

This chain connects TRBV30 to TRBJ1-2; no definite D call. V was shortened by 2 bases and J by 1 base, with 8 bases between the two germline ends. This CDR3 is built from 13 residues. The germline gives CDR1 GTSNPN, CDR2 SVGIG (reference sequence). In DNA form, the CDR3 reads TGTGCCTGGAGTCGGGTTGGTAACTATGGCTACACCTTC. Residues: CAWSRVGNYGYTF.

The V call is TRBV10-2, the J call TRBJ2-1, with 8 bases fitting TRBD2. V lost 7 bases to trimming and J lost 9 bases; unmatched junction nucleotides: 17. This CDR3 is built from 16 residues. Looked up from germline, CDR1 is WSHSY and CDR2 is SAAADI. For the CDR3, the DNA is TGCGCCAGCATCCCCTTAGGAGCGGGAGCTTCAAGTGAGCAGTTCTTC. Translating gives CASIPLGAGASSEQFF.

Only a few counts were recorded for this clone. The chain joins TRBV5-4 to TRBJ2-5; tentatively, D is TRBD2 (7 bases). The V end was cut by 1 base, the J end by 4 bases, with 20 bases between. CDR1 is SGHNT and CDR2 is YYREEE in the germline V gene (reference sequence). The CDR3 runs 17 residues. CDR3 sequence: CASSLYTGGPKSETQYF. DNA for the CDR3: TGTGCCAGCAGCTTGTATACCGGGGGGCCGAAGTCAGAGACCCAGTACTTC. Full variable domain (outside the CDR3, taken from reference TRBV5-4 and TRBJ2-5): ETGVTQSPTHLIKTRGQQVTLRCSSQSGHNTVSWYQQALGQGPQFIFQYYREEENGRGNFPPRFSGLQFPNYSSELNVNALELDDSALYLCASSLYTGGPKSETQYFGPGTRLLVL.

The gene calls are TRBV7-6 and TRBJ2-2; TRBD1 agrees at 10 bases. This CDR3 contains 15 residues. Germline V gives CDR1 SGHVS, CDR2 FNYEAQ. The V gene end was trimmed by 5 bases and the J gene end by 10 bases; junction bases not matched to a gene: 10. CDR3 coding DNA: TGTGCCAGCAGCCCCCGACAGGGGGCATTCGTGGAGCTGTTTTTT. Its translation is CASSPRQGAFVELFF. Looking up the rest from reference TRBV7-6 and TRBJ2-2 gives the full variable domain: GAGVSQSPRYKVTKRGQDVALRCDPISGHVSLYWYRQALGQGPEFLTYFNYEAQQDKSGLPNDRFSAERPEGSISTLTIQRTEQRDSAMYRCASSPRQGAFVELFFGEGSRLTVL.

V is TRBV18 and J is TRBJ1-5, with D possibly matching TRBD1 (6 bases). Germline V gene lookup returns CDR1 KGHSH and CDR2 LQKENI. This CDR3 spans 16 amino acids. Between the trimmed V and J ends, which lost 2 bases and 2 bases, there was a span of 13 bases. The CDR3 reads CASSPVRGEGNQPQHF. The CDR3 bases are TGTGCCAGCTCACCAGTCAGGGGAGAAGGCAATCAGCCCCAGCATTTT.

The chain employs TRBV5-8 and TRBJ1-5, with a possible D match to TRBD1 (5 bases). The CDR3 spans 16 residues. V was pared by 5 bases and J by 3 bases, with 18 bases between. Germline V gives CDR1 SGHTS, CDR2 YDEGEE. CDR3 region: CASRSSGRGVNQPQHF. CDR3 DNA: TGTGCCAGCAGATCCTCAGGGCGCGGGGTCAATCAGCCCCAGCATTTT. The full variable domain, rest sourced from reference TRBV5-8 and TRBJ1-5, is EAGVTQSPTHLIKTRGQQATLRCSPISGHTSVYWYQQALGLGLQFLLWYDEGEERNRGNFPPRFSGRQFPNYSSELNVNALELEDSALYLCASRSSGRGVNQPQHFGDGTRLSIL.

The rearrangement joins TRBV5-1 to TRBJ2-1; 10 bases are shared with TRBD2. Germline V lookup: CDR1 SGHRS, CDR2 YFSETQ. With V trimmed by 0 bases and J by 6 bases, 3 bases remained unmatched. The CDR3 contains 15 residues. The CDR3 DNA sequence: TGCGCCAGCAGCTTGGGTAGCGGGAGGCGCAATGAGCAGTTCTTC. Translating it yields CASSLGSGRRNEQFF.

This clone has more than one count but fewer than ten. The rearrangement joins TRBV9 to TRBJ1-1, with no clear D. Germline V CDR1 and CDR2: SGDLS, YYNGEE. The V end lost 4 bases, the J end lost 10 bases, and 14 bases lay between the germline ends. The CDR3 loop spans 12 amino acids. CDR3 loop: CASSTPGSGAFF. In DNA form, the CDR3 reads TGTGCCAGCAGCACACCGGGATCAGGAGCTTTCTTT.

This chain uses TRBV7-9 with TRBJ1-2; no clear D. The CDR3 consists of 14 residues. Germline CDR1 and CDR2: SEHNR and FQNEAQ (reference sequence). Trimming shortened V by 2 bases and J by 4 bases, and 11 bases separated the two germline ends. CDR3 loop: CASSLPQRGYGYTF. The CDR3, as DNA: TGTGCCAGCAGCTTACCCCAGCGGGGCTATGGCTACACCTTC.

The gene calls are TRBV9 and TRBJ2-3; 8 bases align to TRBD1. The V gene end was trimmed by 4 bases and the J gene end by 8 bases; junction bases not matched to a gene: 12. The CDR3 has 15 amino acids. Germline loops: CDR1 SGDLS, CDR2 YYNGEE. The CDR3 loop reads CASSYLGQGTSTQYF. CDR3 bases: TGTGCCAGCAGCTACCTCGGACAGGGAACGAGTACGCAGTATTTT.

This chain connects TRBV11-2 to TRBJ2-1, with D possibly TRBD2 on 6 matching bases. The length of the CDR3 is 15 residues. V lost 1 base and J 2 bases, leaving 9 bases between the germline ends. Germline values: CDR1 SGHAT, CDR2 FQNNGV. CDR3 nucleotides: TGTGCCAGCAGCTTAGCGGGAGTAACCTACAATGAGCAGTTCTTC. Translating it yields CASSLAGVTYNEQFF.

The V call is TRBV18, the J call TRBJ1-1, with 9 bases matching TRBD1. Losses at the gene ends were 3 bases for V and 5 bases for J; bases not matched to a gene: 7. The CDR3 is made up of 15 amino acids. Per the germline V gene, CDR1 is KGHSH and CDR2 is LQKENI. The CDR3 loop is CASSPGTGKGTEAFF. In DNA, the CDR3 is TGTGCCAGCTCACCCGGGACAGGGAAAGGGACTGAAGCTTTCTTT.

The chain recombines TRBV7-2 with TRBJ2-7; 12 bases match TRBD1. The V gene's germline CDR1 is SGHTA and CDR2 FQGNSA. The CDR3 runs to 14 residues. V lost 5 bases to trimming and J lost 2 bases; unmatched junction nucleotides: 1. The CDR3 loop reads CASSRDRGPYEQYF. CDR3 nucleotides: TGTGCCAGCAGCCGGGACAGGGGGCCCTACGAGCAGTACTTC.

This chain uses TRBV5-4 with TRBJ1-3; D may be TRBD1 (5 bases). CDR3 length equals 14 residues. In germline, CDR1 is SGHNT, CDR2 YYREEE (reference sequence). V shed 7 bases and J shed 3 bases, with 14 bases lying between them. CDR3 DNA: TGTGCCAGCTCCCCTGGAGGGGTTGGAAACACCATATATTTT. Its protein product is CASSPGGVGNTIYF. Complete variable domain (other parts from reference TRBV5-4 and TRBJ1-3): ETGVTQSPTHLIKTRGQQVTLRCSSQSGHNTVSWYQQALGQGPQFIFQYYREEENGRGNFPPRFSGLQFPNYSSELNVNALELDDSALYLCASSPGGVGNTIYFGEGSWLTVV.

V usage is TRBV11-2 and J usage is TRBJ2-1; D may be TRBD2 (6 bases). The V end lost 6 bases, the J end lost 4 bases, and 19 bases lay between the germline ends. Germline assignment: CDR1 SGHAT and CDR2 FQNNGV. The CDR3 runs 16 residues. CDR3 DNA: TGTGCCAGCAGAGCTGCGGGACTCAAGAGATACAATGAGCAGTTCTTC. Protein sequence: CASRAAGLKRYNEQFF.

This sequence joins TRBV18 and TRBJ2-1; perhaps TRBD2 as D (6 bases). This CDR3 comprises 15 residues. The germline V gene encodes CDR1 KGHSH and CDR2 LQKENI. Trimming left V 3 bases short and J 6 bases short, with 15 bases between. CDR3 protein: CASSPRLERGNEQFF. The CDR3 bases are TGTGCCAGCTCACCGCGACTAGAGAGAGGCAATGAGCAGTTCTTC.

This clone was counted only a few times. The chain carries TRBV10-1 and TRBJ2-3, with D hard to call. Trimming cost V 6 bases and J 5 bases, with 18 bases left between them. Per the germline V gene, CDR1 is WNHNN and CDR2 is SYGVQD (reference sequence). The CDR3 extends over 15 amino acids. DNA of the CDR3: TGCGCCAGCAGCCTTGACGGGTCTCGACGAGATACGCAGTATTTT. Translated: CASSLDGSRRDTQYF.

CDR3: CASSYPGQGEYTQYF. CDR3 sequence (DNA): TGCGCCAGCAGCTATCCGGGACAGGGAGAATATACGCAGTATTTT. The rearrangement uses TRBV5-1 and TRBJ2-3; 9 bases are a match to TRBD1. CDR3 length: 15 residues. V dropped 3 bases and J dropped 7; count of bases not matched to a gene: 9. Per germline, CDR1 SGHRS and CDR2 YFSETQ.

In regard to this clone: Other nucleotide sequences in the sample specify the same CDR3. V gene TRBV6-5 combines with J gene TRBJ1-6; tentatively, D is TRBD1 (6 bases). The CDR3 is 14 residues long. The V gene lost 6 bases and the J gene lost 7 bases, with 13 bases spanning the gap. Per the germline V gene, CDR1 is MNHEY and CDR2 is SVGAGI. CDR3 region: CASRAGARNSPLHF. DNA for the CDR3: TGTGCCAGCAGAGCGGGGGCGAGGAATTCACCCCTCCACTTT.

The V gene is TRBV6-2 or TRBV6-3, the J gene TRBJ2-7, with TRBD1 matching over 8 bases. The junction had 7 bases not matched to a gene; V was cut back by 2 bases and J by 1 base. Germline CDR1 MNHEY, CDR2 SVGEGT. This CDR3 contains 16 residues. The CDR3 coding sequence is TGTGCCAGCAGTTACCAGGAGGACAGGGATTCCTACGAGCAGTACTTC. Translating it yields CASSYQEDRDSYEQYF.

J is TRBJ2-7 and V is TRBV28; D may be TRBD2 (6 bases). The germline CDR1 and CDR2 sequences are MDHEN and SYDVKM. V was cut by 5 bases and J by 7 bases, with 18 bases left in between. This CDR3 spans 14 amino acids. Here the CDR3 reads CASSQGLPAAEQYF. The DNA for the CDR3 is TGTGCCAGCAGTCAGGGACTCCCGGCGGCGGAGCAGTACTTC. Drawing the rest from reference TRBV28 and TRBJ2-7, the complete variable domain is DVKVTQSSRYLVKRTGEKVFLECVQDMDHENMFWYRQDPGLGLRLIYFSYDVKMKEKGDIPEGYSVSREKKERFSLILESASTNQTSMYLCASSQGLPAAEQYFGPGTRLTVT.

The rearrangement uses TRBV6-5 and TRBJ2-5; 9 bases agree with TRBD1. V lost 6 bases, J lost 5 bases, and 4 bases stayed unmatched. This CDR3 region has 13 residues. Per germline, CDR1 MNHEY and CDR2 SVGAGI. The CDR3 loop is CASRTGGSETQYF. CDR3 sequence (DNA): TGTGCCAGCAGGACAGGGGGATCGGAGACCCAGTACTTC.

This clone is a singleton in its sample. J is TRBJ2-3 and V is TRBV9; weak D call: TRBD2 (6 bases). V was trimmed by 4 bases and J by 6 bases, leaving 12 bases between them. CDR3 length: 13 residues. Germline V gives CDR1 SGDLS, CDR2 YYNGEE. The CDR3 bases are TGTGCCAGCAGCCTGACTAGTGGCGATACGCAGTATTTT. This sequence encodes CASSLTSGDTQYF.

V gene TRBV12-3 or TRBV12-4 combines with J gene TRBJ1-1, with D perhaps matching TRBD1 (6 bases). Trimming removed 5 bases from V and 2 bases from J, with 9 bases in between. CDR3 length: 13 amino acids. This chain's CDR3 is CASSTQGNTEAFF. The CDR3 DNA reads as TGTGCCAGCAGTACACAGGGCAACACTGAAGCTTTCTTT.

The chain uses TRBV28 and TRBJ2-7, with a weak D call TRBD2 (6 bases). The CDR3 extends over 15 amino acids. V lost 7 bases, J lost 0 bases, and 16 bases lay in between. The germline gives CDR1 MDHEN, CDR2 SYDVKM. This CDR3 reads CASIEGGGTSYEQYF. CDR3 in DNA: TGTGCCAGCATCGAAGGCGGCGGGACCTCCTACGAGCAGTACTTC.